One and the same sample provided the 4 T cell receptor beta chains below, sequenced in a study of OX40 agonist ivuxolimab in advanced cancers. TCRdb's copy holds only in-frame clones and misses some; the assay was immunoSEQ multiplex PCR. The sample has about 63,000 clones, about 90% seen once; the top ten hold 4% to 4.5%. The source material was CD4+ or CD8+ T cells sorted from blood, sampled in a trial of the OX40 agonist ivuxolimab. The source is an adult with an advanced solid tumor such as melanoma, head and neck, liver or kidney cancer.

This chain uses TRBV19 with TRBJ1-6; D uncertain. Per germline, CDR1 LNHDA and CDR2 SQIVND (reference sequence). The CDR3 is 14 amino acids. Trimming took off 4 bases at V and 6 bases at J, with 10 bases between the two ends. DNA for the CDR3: TGTGCCAGTAGTACCCCGGGAGGTAATTCACCCCTCCACTTT. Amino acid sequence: CASSTPGGNSPLHF.

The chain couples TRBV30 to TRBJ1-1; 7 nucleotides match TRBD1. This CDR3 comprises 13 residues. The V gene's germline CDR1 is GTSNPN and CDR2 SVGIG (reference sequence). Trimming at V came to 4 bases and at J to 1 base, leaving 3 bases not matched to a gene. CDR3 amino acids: CAWKGQANTEAFF. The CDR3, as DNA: TGTGCCTGGAAAGGACAGGCGAACACTGAAGCTTTCTTT.

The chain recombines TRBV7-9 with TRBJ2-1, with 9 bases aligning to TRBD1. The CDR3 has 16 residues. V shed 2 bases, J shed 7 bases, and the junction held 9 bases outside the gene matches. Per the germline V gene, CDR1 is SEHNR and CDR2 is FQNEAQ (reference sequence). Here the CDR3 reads CASSLLGQGAINEQFF. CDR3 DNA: TGTGCCAGCAGCTTATTGGGACAGGGAGCTATTAATGAGCAGTTCTTC.

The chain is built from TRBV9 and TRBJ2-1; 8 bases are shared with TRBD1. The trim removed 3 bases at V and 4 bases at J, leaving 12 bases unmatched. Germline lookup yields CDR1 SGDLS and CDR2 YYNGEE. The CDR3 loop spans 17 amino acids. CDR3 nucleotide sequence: TGTGCCAGCAGCGACACCGGGACAGGTTCCTTTTACAATGAGCAGTTCTTC. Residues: CASSDTGTGSFYNEQFF.